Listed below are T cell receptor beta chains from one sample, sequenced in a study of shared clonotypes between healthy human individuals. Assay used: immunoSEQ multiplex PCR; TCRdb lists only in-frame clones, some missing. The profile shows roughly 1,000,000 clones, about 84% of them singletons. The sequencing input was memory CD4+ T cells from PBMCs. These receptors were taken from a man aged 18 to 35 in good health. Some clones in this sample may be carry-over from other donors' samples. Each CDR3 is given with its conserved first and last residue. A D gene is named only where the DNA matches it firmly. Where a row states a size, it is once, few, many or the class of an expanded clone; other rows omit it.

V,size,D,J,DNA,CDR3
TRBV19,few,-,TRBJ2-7,TGTGCCAGTAGTAGTTCCTGGCGGGGCTCGTACGAGCAGTACTTC,CASSSSWRGSYEQYF
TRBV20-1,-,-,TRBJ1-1,TGCAGTGCTCGGGACGAGGAAGCTTTCTTT,CSARDEEAFF
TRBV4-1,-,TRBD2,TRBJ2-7,TGCGCCAGCAGCCCGAAGGGACTATTCGGCGAGCAGTACTTC,CASSPKGLFGEQYF
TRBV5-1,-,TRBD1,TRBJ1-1,TGCGCCAGCAGCTTGGCTCCAGGGGGCTACACTGAAGCTTTCTTT,CASSLAPGGYTEAFF
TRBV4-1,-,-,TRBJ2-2,TGCGCCAGCAGCCAAGATTTCTGGTCCAGGGAGCTGTTTTTT,CASSQDFWSRELFF
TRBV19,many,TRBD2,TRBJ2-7,TGTGCCAGTAGTTCCGGTCTAGCGGGAGGTGAGCAGTACTTC,CASSSGLAGGEQYF
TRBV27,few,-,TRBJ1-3,TGTGCCAGCAGAGTTACTTTAGGGGGAAACACCATATATTTT,CASRVTLGGNTIYF
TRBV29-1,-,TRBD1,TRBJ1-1,TGCAGCGGGGACAGGGGTGGCTCTGAAGCTTTCTTT,CSGDRGGSEAFF
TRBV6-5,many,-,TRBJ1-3,TGTGCCAGCAGTACCAGGGGAGATGGAAACACCATATATTTT,CASSTRGDGNTIYF
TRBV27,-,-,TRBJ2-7,TGTGCCAGCCCCATCCCGCCAGGGGAGTCCTACGAGCAGTACTTC,CASPIPPGESYEQYF
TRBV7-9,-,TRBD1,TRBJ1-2,TGTGCCAGCAGCTTAGGGGGACAGGGATCAACAGGAGGCTACACCTTC,CASSLGGQGSTGGYTF
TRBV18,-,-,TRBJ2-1,TGTGCCAGCTCACCACCGCAGGGGCTCGCCTACAATGAGCAGTTCTTC,CASSPPQGLAYNEQFF
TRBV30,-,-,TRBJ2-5,TGTGCCTGGAACTGGCGGGTCCAAGAGACCCAGTACTTC,CAWNWRVQETQYF
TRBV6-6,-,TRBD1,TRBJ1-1,TGTGCCAGCAGTTACCCACCGGGACAGGGTGTAGGAGCTTTCTTT,CASSYPPGQGVGAFF
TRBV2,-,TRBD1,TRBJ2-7,TGTGCCAGCACCCAATCCGGGACAGCAGCCTACGAGCAGTACTTC,CASTQSGTAAYEQYF
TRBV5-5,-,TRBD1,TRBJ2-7,TGTGCCAGCAGCTTAGTCCGGGACAGGGCCTACGAGCAGTACTTC,CASSLVRDRAYEQYF
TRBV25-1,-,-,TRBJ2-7,TGTGCCAGCAGTGTGCTAGGAAAATACGAGCAGTACTTC,CASSVLGKYEQYF
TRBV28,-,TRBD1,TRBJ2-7,TGTGCCAGCAGTTCCCATACAGGGGGGTCCTACGAGCAGTACTTC,CASSSHTGGSYEQYF
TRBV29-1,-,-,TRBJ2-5,TGCAGCGTTGGTCAGGTACAAGGATCCCAGTACTTC,CSVGQVQGSQYF
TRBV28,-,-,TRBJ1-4,TGTGCCACCACAGCCGTAGGGGAAAAACTGTTTTTT,CATTAVGEKLFF
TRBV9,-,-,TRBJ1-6,TGTGCCAGCAGCGTAGAGGGCAGAAGGTATTCACCCCTCCACTTT,CASSVEGRRYSPLHF
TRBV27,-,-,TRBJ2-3,TGTGCCAGCCGCCTCTGGGCAACAGATACGCAGTATTTT,CASRLWATDTQYF
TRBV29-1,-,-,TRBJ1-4,TGCAGCGTACGGAGGGGGGCCGGTGTGTTTTTT,CSVRRGAGVFF